This T cell receptor beta chain was obtained from a study of shared clonotypes between healthy human individuals. Study-wide results and caveats: On the whole, naive subsets had larger estimated richness than memory subsets had.

Clones were sequenced by immunoSEQ multiplex PCR, and TCRdb holds only the in-frame ones, with some missing. The table shows around 1.4 million clones, with 98% occurring only once. On this clone itself: Its matching antigen is unknown.

The CDR3 extends over 17 amino acids. The V gene's germline CDR1 is PRHDT and CDR2 FYEKMQ (reference sequence). V shed 3 bases and J 4 bases; nucleotides not matched to a gene: 12. This receptor was taken from a man younger than 45 in good health. The material sequenced was naive CD4+ T cells sorted from blood. Documented subset: CD45RA+ positively selected. The chain uses TRBV13 and TRBJ1-5; 7 bases match TRBD1. DNA of the CDR3: TGTGCCAGCAGCTTTACCAACCGACAGGGCCGAAATCAGCCCCAGCATTTT. Translation gives CASSFTNRQGRNQPQHF.